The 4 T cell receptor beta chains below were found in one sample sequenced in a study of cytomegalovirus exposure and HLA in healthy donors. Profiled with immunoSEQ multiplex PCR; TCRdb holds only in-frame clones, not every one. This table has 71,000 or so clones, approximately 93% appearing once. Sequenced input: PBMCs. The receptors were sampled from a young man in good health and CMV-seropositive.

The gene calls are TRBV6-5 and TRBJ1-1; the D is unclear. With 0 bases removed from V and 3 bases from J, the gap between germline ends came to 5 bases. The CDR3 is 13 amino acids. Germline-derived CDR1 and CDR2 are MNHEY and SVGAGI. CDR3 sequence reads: CASSYSRDTEAFF. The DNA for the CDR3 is TGTGCCAGCAGTTACTCGCGGGACACTGAAGCTTTCTTT.

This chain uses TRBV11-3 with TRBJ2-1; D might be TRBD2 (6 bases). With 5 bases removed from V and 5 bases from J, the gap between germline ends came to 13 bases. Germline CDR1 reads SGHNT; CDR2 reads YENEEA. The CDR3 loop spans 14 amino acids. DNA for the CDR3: TGTGCCAGCAGCCCCGGACTACTAAACAATGAGCAGTTCTTC. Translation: CASSPGLLNNEQFF. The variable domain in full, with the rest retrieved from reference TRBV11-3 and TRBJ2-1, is EAGVVQSPRYKIIEKKQPVAFWCNPISGHNTLYWYLQNLGQGPELLIRYENEEAVDDSQLPKDRFSAERLKGVDSTLKIQPAELGDSAVYLCASSPGLLNNEQFFGPGTRLTVL.

The CDR3 spells CASGLRGEQFF. The CDR3 nucleotides are TGTGCTAGTGGTTTGAGGGGTGAGCAGTTCTTC. The chain is built from TRBV12-5 and TRBJ2-1; D might be TRBD1 (5 bases). The CDR3 is 11 residues long. V lost 2 bases, J lost 9 bases, and 5 bases lay in between. Looked up from germline, CDR1 is LGHNT and CDR2 is FRNRAP.

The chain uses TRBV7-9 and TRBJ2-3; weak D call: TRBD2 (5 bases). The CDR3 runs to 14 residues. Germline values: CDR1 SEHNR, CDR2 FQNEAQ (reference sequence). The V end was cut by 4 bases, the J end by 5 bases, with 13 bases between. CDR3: CASSSSRGKDTQYF. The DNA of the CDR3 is TGTGCCAGCAGCTCATCACGAGGGAAAGATACGCAGTATTTT.